Sequencing of this T cell receptor beta chain was carried out in a study of shared clonotypes between healthy human individuals. Background on the study: CD4 naive and memory got three plates each, CD8 naive two, CD8 memory one. Findings and limits, study-wide: Naive CD4 clonotypes were shared across several donors at 4.5% to 6.5%. The four-donor shared clonotypes exceeded non-shared clonotypes in generation probability, with non-shared ones scoring lower.

The CDR3 runs to 13 residues. Germline CDR1 and CDR2: SGHVS and FNYEAQ. V trimming: 5 bases; J trimming: 7 bases; junction bases outside the gene matches: 4. This clone was seen a single time. Antigen unknown. Positively selected for CCR7, the CD45RO-negative cells used as naive CD8 cells excluded terminally differentiated effector memory CD45RA+ cells. Genomic DNA of each subset was evenly split across several immunoSEQ plates. TCRdb's table, derived via immunoSEQ multiplex PCR, lists solely in-frame clones and lacks some. The sample carries approximately 2,000,000 clones, over 85% recorded once. The source of this sequence is a young man in good health. Some clones in this sample may be carry-over from other donors' samples. The chain uses TRBV7-6 and TRBJ2-5, with 10 nucleotides matching TRBD2. The material sequenced was naive CD8+ T cells from PBMCs. The CDR3 DNA follows: TGTGCCAGCAGCGAAAGCGGGAGGGCGACCCAGTACTTC. It yields the protein CASSESGRATQYF.